The count of the clone carrying this T cell receptor (beta chain) is one. Amplification targeted the TCR beta CDR3 regions, with RNA transcripts as the source material. After a first-round RT-PCR with HTBI primers, a second-round multiplex PCR was run. TCRdb independently ran MiXCR on the multiplex PCR reads; one entry per CDR3 protein. The sample consists of roughly 220,000 distinct CDR3 sequences, 45% of them appearing once. CDR3 length: 16 residues. The V and J ends lost 5 bases and 5 bases, in that order; junction bases with no gene match: 11. CDR1 SEHNR and CDR2 FQNEAQ come from the germline V gene (reference sequence). The record originates from a study of Graves' ophthalmopathy and Graves' hyperthyroidism. Clinical symptoms, serum thyroxine, TRAb, thyroid ultrasound and orbital computed tomography determined diagnosis.

The genes are TRBV7-9 and TRBJ2-7, with 11 bases identical to TRBD2. The specimen was peripheral blood. This clonotype was obtained from an adult man with Graves' ophthalmopathy. CDR3 amino acids: CASSKLAGGTGNEQYF. Here the CDR3 DNA reads TGTGCCAGCAGCAAATTAGCGGGAGGGACAGGTAACGAGCAGTACTTC.